These 25 T cell receptor beta chains came from one sample sequenced in a study of blood T cell repertoires in COVID-19. Only in-frame clones appear in the TCRdb table, and some are missing; sequencing was by immunoSEQ multiplex PCR. This sample has more than 300,000 clones; approximately 89% occur once, and the top ten carry 1.5% to 2%. Sequenced sample: PBMCs or T cells enriched from blood (not recorded which). The receptors stem from a middle-aged man in a cohort exposed to, infected with or recovered from COVID-19 (not recorded which).

V gene TRBV6-5 combines with J gene TRBJ2-7, with TRBD2 identical over 11 bases. There are 15 residues in the CDR3. Trimming cost V 7 bases and J 2 bases; bases outside gene matches: 7. The germline V gene encodes CDR1 MNHEY and CDR2 SVGAGI. DNA of the CDR3: TGTGCCAGCAAGCTTCCGGGACTAGCGGCCTACGAGCAGTACTTC. Translated: CASKLPGLAAYEQYF.

The CDR3 DNA sequence: TGTGCCAGCAGCTTAGCTGGAGGGACCATATACAATGAGCAGTTCTTC. Its translation is CASSLAGGTIYNEQFF. V gene TRBV7-8 combines with J gene TRBJ2-1; D is perhaps TRBD2 (6 bases). V gave up 0 bases and J gave up 4 bases, with 13 bases separating them. CDR3 size: 16 residues. CDR1 is SGHVS, CDR2 FQNEAQ, per germline.

This sequence joins TRBV3-1 (or the pseudogene TRBV3-2) and TRBJ1-5; no reliable D call. Per germline, CDR1 LGHDT and CDR2 YNNKEL (reference sequence). V shed 3 bases and J shed 1 base, with 4 bases lying between them. This CDR3 is 13 amino acids long. DNA of the CDR3: TGTGCCAGCAGCCATGGCAGCAATCAGCCCCAGCATTTT. Translating gives CASSHGSNQPQHF.

The V call is TRBV7-9, the J call TRBJ2-7, with TRBD1 as a possible D gene (6 bases). This CDR3 contains 16 residues. Deletions cut 5 bases from V and 4 bases from J, with 21 bases between. The germline V gene has CDR1 SEHNR and CDR2 FQNEAQ (reference sequence). The CDR3 coding sequence is TGTGCCAGCAGCCCTCAGGACAGCCTGATGAATTACGAGCAGTACTTC. Translated: CASSPQDSLMNYEQYF. The full variable domain, its missing parts supplied by reference TRBV7-9 and TRBJ2-7, is DTGVSQNPRHKITKRGQNVTFRCDPISEHNRLYWYRQTLGQGPEFLTYFQNEAQLEKSRLLSDRFSAERPKGSFSTLEIQRTEQGDSAMYLCASSPQDSLMNYEQYFGPGTRLTVT.

The chain carries TRBV6-5 and TRBJ2-2, with D tentatively TRBD2 (5 bases). The germline V gene encodes CDR1 MNHEY and CDR2 SVGAGI. The CDR3 totals 15 residues. Trimming removed 4 bases at V and 2 bases at J, with 11 bases between. The CDR3 spells CASSSPADNTGELFF. CDR3 DNA sequence: TGTGCCAGCAGTTCCCCAGCGGATAACACCGGGGAGCTGTTTTTT.

The chain carries TRBV9 and TRBJ1-3; D ambiguous. This CDR3 comprises 15 residues. Trimming cost V 2 bases and J 0 bases, with 9 bases left between them. CDR1 is SGDLS and CDR2 is YYNGEE in the germline V gene. DNA for the CDR3: TGTGCCAGCAGCGTTATGGGCACCTCTGGAAACACCATATATTTT. It yields the protein CASSVMGTSGNTIYF.

V and J are TRBV15 and TRBJ2-5; D is uncertain. The germline V gene has CDR1 LNHNV and CDR2 YYDKDF (reference sequence). V was trimmed by 0 bases and J by 8 bases, leaving 16 bases between them. CDR3 length: 15 residues. CDR3 amino acids: CATSRDRELEVTQYF. The DNA for the CDR3 is TGTGCCACCAGCAGAGATCGTGAGCTCGAAGTTACCCAGTACTTC.

This chain links TRBV20-1 with TRBJ2-1; D is possibly TRBD2 (5 bases). The ends were cut back, 5 bases at V and 0 bases at J, with 8 bases in the middle. The CDR3 covers 13 residues. Germline V lookup: CDR1 DFQATT, CDR2 SNEGSKA (reference sequence). Here the CDR3 reads CSAGGSSYNEQFF. The CDR3 DNA follows: TGCAGTGCTGGTGGGAGCTCCTACAATGAGCAGTTCTTC.

The chain has TRBV24-1 and TRBJ2-3; possible D gene TRBD1, 6 bases. The CDR3 has 15 amino acids. The V and J ends lost 4 bases and 2 bases respectively, with 12 bases between them. Germline-derived CDR1 and CDR2 are KGHDR and SFDVKD. In DNA form, the CDR3 reads TGTGCCACCAGTGAGCCCGGGACAATCACAGATACGCAGTATTTT. Its translation is CATSEPGTITDTQYF.

This clone was detected only a few times. The chain is built from TRBV4-1 and TRBJ2-1; 14 nucleotides align to TRBD2. The germline V gene has CDR1 MGHRA and CDR2 YSYEKL. V shed 3 bases, J shed 9 bases, and the junction held 4 bases outside the gene matches. The CDR3 extends over 15 amino acids. CDR3: CASSQGLAGDFEQFF. Here the CDR3 DNA reads TGCGCCAGCAGCCAGGGACTAGCGGGAGACTTTGAGCAGTTCTTC.

This clone showed up just once. Additional DNA sequences in this sample encode the identical CDR3. This chain joins TRBV9 and TRBJ2-3; no clear D gene. Germline values: CDR1 SGDLS, CDR2 YYNGEE. V gave up 1 base and J gave up 2 bases, with 2 bases separating them. The CDR3 sequence is 12 residues long. CDR3 bases: TGTGCCAGCAGCGTACTCACAGATACGCAGTATTTT. Protein product: CASSVLTDTQYF.

This chain links TRBV15 with TRBJ2-7, with 7 bases fitting TRBD1. The length of the CDR3 is 17 residues. After removal of 0 bases from V and 2 bases from J, the junction contained 10 bases not matched to a gene. Looked up from germline, CDR1 is LNHNV and CDR2 is YYDKDF (reference sequence). The CDR3 here is CATSRDSLRDRTYEQYF. CDR3 DNA sequence: TGTGCCACCAGCAGAGATTCTCTTCGGGACAGAACCTACGAGCAGTACTTC.

CDR3 loop: CASSFTGGDTQYF. The CDR3 DNA is TGTGCCAGCAGCTTTACAGGGGGGGATACGCAGTATTTT. The chain recombines TRBV7-2 with TRBJ2-3; 8 bases match TRBD1. The CDR3 is 13 amino acids. V lost 3 bases to trimming and J lost 6 bases; unmatched junction nucleotides: 2. Germline CDR1 reads SGHTA; CDR2 reads FQGNSA.

The CDR3 region is CASSRLAGPYEQYF. The CDR3 coding sequence is TGTGCCAGCAGCCGACTAGCGGGTCCCTACGAGCAGTACTTC. The chain employs TRBV5-6 and TRBJ2-7, with 10 bases fitting TRBD2. From germline, CDR1 is SGHDT and CDR2 YYEEEE. CDR3 length: 14 residues. V shed 4 bases and J 2 bases; nucleotides not matched to a gene: 3.

V is TRBV7-8 and J is TRBJ2-1; 7 nucleotides align to TRBD2. Germline CDR1 and CDR2: SGHVS and FQNEAQ. V was pared by 0 bases and J by 2 bases, with 1 base of the junction left unmatched. This CDR3 comprises 15 residues. This CDR3 reads CASSLAGGPYNEQFF. The CDR3 nucleotides read TGTGCCAGCAGCTTAGCGGGAGGGCCCTACAATGAGCAGTTCTTC.

The chain couples TRBV5-1 to TRBJ1-2; 11 bases are shared with TRBD1. This CDR3 contains 15 residues. The germline V gene has CDR1 SGHRS and CDR2 YFSETQ. The V segment lost 4 bases and the J segment 3 bases; nucleotides outside the gene matches: 5. The CDR3 spells CASSTGQGDYYGYTF. The CDR3 region has the DNA TGCGCCAGCAGCACGGGACAGGGGGATTACTATGGCTACACCTTC.

The chain recombines TRBV5-1 with TRBJ2-7, with 9 bases aligning to TRBD1. CDR3 size: 15 residues. The V segment lost 4 bases and the J segment 2 bases; nucleotides outside the gene matches: 7. Germline-derived CDR1 and CDR2 are SGHRS and YFSETQ. In DNA, the CDR3 is TGCGCCAGCAGCCAACAGGGGGCCGGTGCCTACGAGCAGTACTTC. This encodes CASSQQGAGAYEQYF.

The chain uses TRBV18 and TRBJ2-5, with no clear D. CDR1 KGHSH and CDR2 LQKENI come from the germline V gene. V was clipped by 2 bases and J by 1 base, with 11 bases between them. The CDR3 totals 15 residues. The CDR3 protein is CASSPGSVLQETQYF. CDR3 coding DNA: TGTGCCAGCTCACCAGGTTCGGTTCTCCAAGAGACCCAGTACTTC.

The V and J genes are TRBV27 and TRBJ1-2; D may be TRBD1 (6 bases). The CDR3 length is 12 residues. From germline, CDR1 is MNHEY and CDR2 SMNVEV (reference sequence). Trimming cost V 10 bases and J 8 bases, with 17 bases left between them. CDR3 in amino acids: CATSQRGGGYTF. The CDR3 DNA is TGTGCCACCAGCCAAAGGGGGGGAGGCTACACCTTC.

CDR3 in amino acids: CASSFPGGAVTGELFF. CDR3 nucleotides: TGTGCCAGCAGTTTCCCGGGGGGGGCGGTCACCGGGGAGCTGTTTTTT. The chain joins TRBV6-5 to TRBJ2-2, with 8 positions matching TRBD2. Trimming removed 4 bases from V and 4 bases from J; junction bases left unmatched: 8. The CDR3 consists of 16 residues. Germline V gene lookup returns CDR1 MNHEY and CDR2 SVGAGI.

The rearrangement uses TRBV27 and TRBJ1-2; D call uncertain. This CDR3 is 14 amino acids long. Germline lookup yields CDR1 MNHEY and CDR2 SMNVEV (reference sequence). V was trimmed by 2 bases and J by 3 bases, leaving 10 bases between them. The CDR3 spells CASSLSFQDYGYTF. The CDR3 DNA reads TGTGCCAGCAGTTTAAGTTTCCAGGACTATGGCTACACCTTC.

V and J are TRBV5-4 and TRBJ2-1, with TRBD2 matching over 8 bases. V lost 0 bases to trimming and J lost 8 bases; unmatched junction nucleotides: 7. The CDR3 is 15 amino acids. Germline V lookup: CDR1 SGHNT, CDR2 YYREEE (reference sequence). CDR3 in amino acids: CASSLGLASGDEQFF. The CDR3 DNA follows: TGTGCCAGCAGCTTGGGACTAGCGAGTGGGGATGAGCAGTTCTTC.

The chain joins TRBV5-1 to TRBJ2-7, with D possibly TRBD1 on 5 matching bases. V lost 4 bases, J lost 1 base, and 15 bases lay in between. CDR1 and CDR2 (germline): SGHRS, YFSETQ. This CDR3 is 15 amino acids long. CDR3 DNA: TGCGCCAGCAGCCCGGCGGCAGGGTCTTCCTACGAGCAGTACTTC. The encoded protein is CASSPAAGSSYEQYF.

The rearrangement joins TRBV6-1 to TRBJ1-3; 8 positions agree with TRBD1. The V and J ends lost 2 bases and 3 bases, in that order; junction bases with no gene match: 6. The CDR3 covers 16 residues. Germline assignment: CDR1 MNHNS and CDR2 SASEGT. CDR3 in amino acids: CASSELPGQGGNTIYF. The DNA for the CDR3 is TGTGCCAGCAGTGAACTCCCTGGACAGGGTGGAAACACCATATATTTT.

The rearrangement links TRBV5-1 to TRBJ2-5, with no clear D. The germline gives CDR1 SGHRS, CDR2 YFSETQ. V was trimmed by 4 bases and J by 0 bases, leaving 4 bases between them. This CDR3 contains 12 residues. The CDR3 bases are TGCGCCAGCAGCCTAGACCAAGAGACCCAGTACTTC. Encoded protein: CASSLDQETQYF.